These 30 T cell receptor beta chains were all obtained from the same sample, sequenced in a study of T cells in Graves' hyperthyroidism and ophthalmopathy. Amplification yielded TCR beta CDR3 regions, with RNA transcripts as the source. First-round RT-PCR of the TCR CDR3 relied on the HTBI primer set. TCRdb processed the multiplex PCR reads anew with MiXCR; each CDR3 protein has one entry. The sample lists hundreds of thousands of distinct CDR3 sequences, about 15% occurring once. Sequencing used blood. These receptors all come from a middle-aged woman with Graves' ophthalmopathy.

This clonotype was picked up many times. The CDR3 DNA reads TGTGCCAGCAGCGGACAGGGCCCCCAAGAGACCCAGTACTTC. It specifies CASSGQGPQETQYF. The J gene is TRBJ2-5, the V gene TRBV28; TRBD1 agrees at 8 bases. From germline, CDR1 is MDHEN and CDR2 SYDVKM. V was clipped by 6 bases and J by 1 base; unmatched bases: 4. The CDR3 is 14 residues long.

This rearrangement joins TRBV3-1 to TRBJ2-3; 10 nucleotides match TRBD2. The CDR3 has 18 residues. Germline CDR1 is LGHDT and CDR2 is YNNKEL (reference sequence). V shed 0 bases and J 1 base; nucleotides not matched to a gene: 7. The CDR3 spells CASSQEGLAGAGTDTQYF. In DNA form, the CDR3 reads TGTGCCAGCAGCCAAGAGGGGCTAGCGGGAGCAGGCACAGATACGCAGTATTTT.

This clonotype was recorded at least ten times. A junction end diverges from the germline sequence, so it may reflect a read error. This chain links TRBV7-8 with TRBJ2-5; 12 nucleotides line up with TRBD2. In germline, CDR1 is SGHVS, CDR2 FQNEAQ. The CDR3 length is 16 residues. The CDR3 region is CASSSRGGLAGVYPHF. In nucleotides, the CDR3 is TGTGCCAGCAGCTCCAGAGGGGGACTAGCGGGCGTATACCCCCACTTC.

This clonotype has a count of ten or more. The chain is built from TRBV19 and TRBJ2-7; 10 bases fit TRBD1. Trimming took 5 bases from V and 3 from J; bases not matched to a gene: 7. This CDR3 is 15 amino acids long. The V gene's germline CDR1 is LNHDA and CDR2 SQIVND (reference sequence). The DNA for the CDR3 is TGTGCCAGTAGTTACGCGGGGGACAGGGGCTACGAGCAGTACTTC. Encoded protein: CASSYAGDRGYEQYF.

There are many counts of this clonotype. The V gene is TRBV20-1, the J gene TRBJ2-7, with 8 bases aligning to TRBD1. CDR1 is DFQATT, CDR2 SNEGSKA, per germline (reference sequence). The CDR3 length is 16 residues. Trimming took 1 base from V and 4 from J; bases not matched to a gene: 12. DNA of the CDR3: TGCAGTGCTAGAGGGCAGGGGCCGGACAGGGCGTACGAGCAGTACTTC. Amino acid sequence: CSARGQGPDRAYEQYF.

This clonotype was seen many times. The chain links TRBV7-8 to TRBJ2-4, with 7 positions matching TRBD1. Germline trimming cut 5 bases from V and 3 bases from J; bases unmatched to any gene: 13. Germline lookup yields CDR1 SGHVS and CDR2 FQNEAQ. This CDR3 comprises 17 residues. CDR3 protein: CASSKAGTALGKNIQYF. For the CDR3, the DNA is TGTGCCAGCAGCAAAGCTGGGACAGCCTTAGGCAAAAACATTCAGTACTTC.

This clonotype was found many times. V gene TRBV24-1 combines with J gene TRBJ2-5, with D possibly TRBD1 on 6 matching bases. Looked up from germline, CDR1 is KGHDR and CDR2 is SFDVKD. The CDR3 is 16 residues long. V was pared by 10 bases and J by 0 bases, with 20 bases between. CDR3 coding DNA: TGTGCCACTTCCTTAGGGGGATCCCCAAACCAAGAGACCCAGTACTTC. It codes for CATSLGGSPNQETQYF.

Only one count was recorded for this clonotype. This clone may be a read error of a much larger clone one base away. The J gene is TRBJ2-7, the V gene TRBV2; 8 nucleotides line up with TRBD1. The CDR3 runs to 13 residues. Germline-derived CDR1 and CDR2 are SNHLY and FYNNEI. CDR3 residues: CANSERTGNEQYF. CDR3 nucleotide sequence: TGTGCCAACAGTGAACGGACAGGGAATGAGCAGTACTTC.

This clonotype was detected ten times or more. The chain joins TRBV12-3 or TRBV12-4 to TRBJ1-2; tentative D call: TRBD1 (6 bases). CDR3 length: 14 amino acids. The V gene lost 7 bases and the J gene lost 8 bases, with 20 bases spanning the gap. CDR3 sequence: CASTWGGPLAGYTF. Written as DNA, the CDR3 is TGTGCCAGCACCTGGGGGGGGCCCTTAGCCGGCTACACCTTC.

This clonotype was seen only a few times. The chain links TRBV19 to TRBJ2-6; no definite D call. This CDR3 is built from 15 residues. Trimming stripped 1 base from V and 7 bases from J, with 11 bases between. Germline V gives CDR1 LNHDA, CDR2 SQIVND (reference sequence). Written as DNA, the CDR3 is TGTGCCAGTAGTATAGGGGGTTATGGAGCCAACGTCCTGACTTTC. This sequence encodes CASSIGGYGANVLTF.

The chain uses TRBV7-2 and TRBJ2-7, with unresolved D. This CDR3 is built from 13 residues. The ends were cut back, 1 base at V and 8 bases at J, with 12 bases in the middle. Germline loops: CDR1 SGHTA, CDR2 FQGNSA. CDR3 sequence (DNA): TGTGCCAGCAGCTTAGTGACCGGGCAAAAGCAGTACTTC. Translating it yields CASSLVTGQKQYF.

This clonotype turned up a few times. CDR3 region: CASSVPSWGSEGTGELFF. CDR3 nucleotide sequence: TGTGCCAGCAGCGTACCCTCCTGGGGAAGCGAGGGCACCGGGGAGCTGTTTTTT. The rearrangement uses TRBV9 and TRBJ2-2, with TRBD2 as a possible D gene (5 bases). This CDR3 has 18 residues. CDR1 and CDR2 from the germline V gene are SGDLS and YYNGEE. The V and J ends lost 1 base and 4 bases respectively, with 20 bases between them. Full variable domain (missing parts from reference TRBV9 and TRBJ2-2): DSGVTQTPKHLITATGQRVTLRCSPRSGDLSVYWYQQSLDQGLQFLIQYYNGEERAKGNILERFSAQQFPDLHSELNLSSLELGDSALYFCASSVPSWGSEGTGELFFGEGSRLTVL.

This clonotype came up many times. The chain couples TRBV4-1 to TRBJ2-7; TRBD2 matches 7 bases. The CDR3 extends over 15 amino acids. With V trimmed by 0 bases and J by 2 bases, 4 bases remained unmatched. CDR1 MGHRA and CDR2 YSYEKL come from the germline V gene. The CDR3 bases are TGCGCCAGCAGCCAAGAACGGGAGGCACCCTACGAGCAGTACTTC. This sequence encodes CASSQEREAPYEQYF.

V is TRBV11-2 and J is TRBJ2-7, with TRBD1 as a possible D gene (6 bases). CDR1 SGHAT and CDR2 FQNNGV come from the germline V gene. V was pared by 1 base and J by 4 bases, with 20 bases between. CDR3 length: 17 amino acids. The CDR3 reads CASSLGPTGPPFYEQYF. The CDR3 DNA reads as TGTGCCAGCAGCTTAGGCCCAACAGGGCCTCCCTTTTACGAGCAGTACTTC.

Many counts were recorded for this clonotype. This chain connects TRBV6-1 to TRBJ1-1, with 7 positions matching TRBD1. This CDR3 has 14 amino acids. The V gene's germline CDR1 is MNHNS and CDR2 SASEGT. V shed 7 bases and J 5 bases; nucleotides not matched to a gene: 10. Here the CDR3 DNA reads TGTGCCAGCACCTCAGGGGGTTCACGGACTGAAGCTTTCTTT. The encoded protein is CASTSGGSRTEAFF.

This clonotype occurred many times. The genes are TRBV19 and TRBJ1-2, with D possibly being TRBD1 (6 bases). Trimming pared 5 bases from V and 4 bases from J, leaving 11 bases between. The CDR3 extends over 13 amino acids. CDR1 and CDR2 from the germline V gene are LNHDA and SQIVND (reference sequence). This CDR3 reads CASSRQESYGYTF. The CDR3 DNA reads as TGTGCCAGTAGTCGACAGGAGAGCTATGGCTACACCTTC.

In its sample, this clonotype was seen many times. This chain uses TRBV6-5 with TRBJ1-2; perhaps TRBD1 as D (6 bases). The CDR3 extends over 14 amino acids. Germline V gives CDR1 MNHEY, CDR2 SVGAGI. V lost 2 bases and J lost 2, with 9 bases in between. The CDR3 DNA follows: TGTGCCAGCAGTTACACAGGGTTGAACTATGGCTACACCTTC. Encoded protein: CASSYTGLNYGYTF.

This clonotype was detected ten times or more. This chain links TRBV7-2 with TRBJ1-2; D remains unclear. Trimming removed 11 bases at V and 0 bases at J, with 16 bases between. In germline, CDR1 is SGHTA, CDR2 FQGNSA. The CDR3 contains 14 residues. The CDR3, as DNA: TGTGCCCGCACCCGTTGGAAAGCTAACTATGGCTACACCTTC. Its protein product is CARTRWKANYGYTF.

This clonotype appeared many times. The chain has TRBV10-3 and TRBJ2-7; 8 bases line up with TRBD2. There are 13 residues in the CDR3. In germline, CDR1 is ENHRY, CDR2 SYGVKD. V lost 5 bases and J lost 5; bases outside the gene matches: 5. CDR3 region: CAISSGSGNEQYF. The CDR3 DNA reads TGTGCCATCAGTAGCGGGAGTGGCAACGAGCAGTACTTC.

A word on this clonotype: A much larger clone is a single base away; this may be a read error. The chain recombines TRBV6-1 with TRBJ1-2; TRBD1 agrees at 10 bases. The CDR3 extends over 15 amino acids. Germline-derived CDR1 and CDR2 are MNHNS and SASEGT. Trimming took 5 bases from V and 4 from J; bases not matched to a gene: 7. In nucleotides, the CDR3 is TGTGCCAGCAGTCATTCCGGGACAGGGGTCTATGGCTACACCTTC. The encoded protein is CASSHSGTGVYGYTF.

This clonotype was detected many times. The chain links TRBV5-1 to TRBJ1-1; D is unresolved. This CDR3 comprises 15 residues. Germline CDR1 SGHRS, CDR2 YFSETQ. V was trimmed by 7 bases and J by 2 bases, leaving 18 bases between them. In nucleotides, the CDR3 is TGCGCCAGCGCTCGGACCGCCGGAGTTAACACTGAAGCTTTCTTT. The encoded protein is CASARTAGVNTEAFF.

The chain links TRBV6-1 to TRBJ2-7; 16 bases match TRBD2. Germline values: CDR1 MNHNS, CDR2 SASEGT. J was trimmed by 3 bases and V by 0 bases; bases with no gene match: 2. The CDR3 sequence is 17 residues long. CDR3: CASSEAGLAGGDYEQYF. CDR3 in DNA: TGTGCCAGCAGTGAAGCGGGACTAGCGGGAGGGGACTACGAGCAGTACTTC.

The sample holds a few counts of this clonotype. The chain uses TRBV5-1 and TRBJ2-5; TRBD2 matches 15 bases. CDR1 and CDR2 (germline): SGHRS, YFSETQ. V lost 4 bases, J lost 7 bases, and 8 bases stayed unmatched. The CDR3 length is 16 residues. Here the CDR3 reads CASSPPGLAGGMTQYF. DNA of the CDR3: TGCGCCAGCAGCCCACCGGGACTAGCGGGAGGTATGACCCAGTACTTC.

The J gene is TRBJ1-2, the V gene TRBV7-2; no reliable D call. CDR1 and CDR2 from the germline V gene are SGHTA and FQGNSA. The CDR3 runs 13 residues. V lost 5 bases, J lost 5 bases, and 12 bases lay in between. The CDR3 spells CASSPPVSYGYTF. The DNA of the CDR3 is TGTGCCAGCAGCCCGCCCGTTAGTTATGGCTACACCTTC.

The rearrangement uses TRBV6-1 and TRBJ2-5, with D possibly TRBD2 on 5 matching bases. The ends were cut back, 6 bases at V and 4 bases at J, with 15 bases in the middle. Germline V gene sequence: CDR1 MNHNS, CDR2 SASEGT. This CDR3 comprises 14 residues. CDR3 amino acids: CASSNGLSIETQYF. The CDR3 DNA is TGTGCCAGCAGCAACGGACTCTCCATAGAGACCCAGTACTTC.

This clonotype has only a few counts. This rearrangement joins TRBV12-3 or TRBV12-4 to TRBJ1-2; D is unclear. Trimming cost V 3 bases and J 1 base, with 9 bases left between them. This CDR3 is built from 14 residues. The CDR3 DNA reads TGTGCCAGCAGTTTGGACGGAGTTAACTATGGCTACACCTTC. Protein product: CASSLDGVNYGYTF.

This clonotype was recorded many times. The chain recombines TRBV15 with TRBJ2-7; D possibly corresponds to TRBD1 (9 bases). Germline V CDR1 and CDR2: LNHNV, YYDKDF (reference sequence). The CDR3 extends over 17 amino acids. Trimming cost V 2 bases and J 3 bases, with 20 bases left between them. For the CDR3, the DNA is TGTGCCACCAGCAGACATCGGGGGGGACAGGGAGACTACGAGCAGTACTTC. It translates to CATSRHRGGQGDYEQYF.

This clonotype was observed many times. The genes are TRBV20-1 and TRBJ2-5; D possibly matches TRBD1 or TRBD2 (6 bases each). The V end was cut by 0 bases, the J end by 4 bases, with 12 bases between. CDR3 length: 14 amino acids. The germline V gene has CDR1 DFQATT and CDR2 SNEGSKA (reference sequence). The CDR3 nucleotides read TGCAGTGCTAGAGACGGGGGCTCTGGAGAGACCCAGTACTTC. This sequence encodes CSARDGGSGETQYF.

The chain recombines TRBV5-1 with TRBJ2-7; 8 bases are a match to TRBD2. The trim removed 6 bases at V and 2 bases at J, leaving 10 bases unmatched. The germline V gene has CDR1 SGHRS and CDR2 YFSETQ. CDR3 length equals 15 residues. The CDR3 region is CASNLTSGSPYEQYF. In nucleotides, the CDR3 is TGCGCCAGCAACCTCACTAGCGGAAGCCCCTACGAGCAGTACTTC.

Many counts were recorded for this clonotype. The V call is TRBV12-3 or TRBV12-4, the J call TRBJ1-2; D might be TRBD1 (5 bases). V lost 7 bases and J lost 7, with 16 bases in between. CDR3 length: 13 amino acids. CDR3: CASTPRGVGGYTF. The CDR3 DNA sequence: TGTGCCAGCACCCCACGGGGGGTAGGTGGCTACACCTTC.